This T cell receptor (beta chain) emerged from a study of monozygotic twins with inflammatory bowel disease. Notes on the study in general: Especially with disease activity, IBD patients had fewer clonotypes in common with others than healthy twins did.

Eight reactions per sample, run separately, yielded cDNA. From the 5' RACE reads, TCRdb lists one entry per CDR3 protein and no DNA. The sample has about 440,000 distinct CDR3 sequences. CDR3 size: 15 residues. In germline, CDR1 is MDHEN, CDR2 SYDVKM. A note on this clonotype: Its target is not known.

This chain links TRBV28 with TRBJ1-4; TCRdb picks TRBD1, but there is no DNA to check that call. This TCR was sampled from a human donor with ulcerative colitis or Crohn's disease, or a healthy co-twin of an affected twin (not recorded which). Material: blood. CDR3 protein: CASRQQGAQGEKLFF.